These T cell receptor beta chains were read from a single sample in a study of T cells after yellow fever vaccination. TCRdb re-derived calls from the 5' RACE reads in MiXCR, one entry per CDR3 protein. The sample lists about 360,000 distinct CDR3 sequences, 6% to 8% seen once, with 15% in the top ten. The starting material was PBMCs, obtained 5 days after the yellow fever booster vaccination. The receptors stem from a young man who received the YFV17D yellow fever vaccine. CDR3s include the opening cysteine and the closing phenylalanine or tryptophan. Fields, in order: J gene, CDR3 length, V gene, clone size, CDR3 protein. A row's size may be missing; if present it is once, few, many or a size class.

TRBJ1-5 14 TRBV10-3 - CAIRGSTGDQPQHF
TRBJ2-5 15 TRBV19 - CASTETSGRRETQYF
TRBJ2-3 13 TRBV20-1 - CSAWRGSTDTQYF
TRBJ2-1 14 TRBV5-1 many CASSFPGTYNEQFF
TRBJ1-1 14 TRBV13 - CASSLTAVNTEAFF
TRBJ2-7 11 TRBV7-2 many CASSLNRDRTF
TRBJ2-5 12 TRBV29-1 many CSVLRGQETQYF
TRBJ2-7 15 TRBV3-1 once CASSQGGTMTYEQYF
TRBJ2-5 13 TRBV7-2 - CARSSYREGTQYF
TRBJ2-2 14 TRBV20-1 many CSVLTGANTGELFF
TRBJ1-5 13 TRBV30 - CAWSIGHDQPQHF
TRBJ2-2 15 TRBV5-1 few CASSKGQGASGELFF
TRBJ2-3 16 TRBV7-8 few CASSLDGISRTDTQYF
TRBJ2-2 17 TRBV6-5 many CASSYSSSGANTGELFF
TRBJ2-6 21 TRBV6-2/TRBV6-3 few CASSYSTAGEGPLSGANVLTF
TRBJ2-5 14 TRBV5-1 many CASSRDSFQETQYF
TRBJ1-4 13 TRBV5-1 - CASSLQGLEKLFF
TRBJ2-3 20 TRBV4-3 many CASSRTGTSGPLGSTDTQYF
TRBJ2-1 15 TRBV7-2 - CASSFGTGGYNEQFF
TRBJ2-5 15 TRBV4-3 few CASSPGTTPQETQYF
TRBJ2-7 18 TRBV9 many CASSTSGTSGQPEYEQYF
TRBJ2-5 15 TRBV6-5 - CASSYGVAKQETQYF
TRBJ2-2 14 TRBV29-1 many CSVASGRGTGELFF
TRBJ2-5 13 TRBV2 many CASTEATYETQYF
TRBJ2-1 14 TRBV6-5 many CASSFALVGNEQFF
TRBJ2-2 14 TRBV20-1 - CSASQRTATGELFF
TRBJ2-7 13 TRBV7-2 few CASSPRERGEQYF
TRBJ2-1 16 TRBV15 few CATSSSTGRQFNEQFF
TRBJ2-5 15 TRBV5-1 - CASSPRVAGVETQYF
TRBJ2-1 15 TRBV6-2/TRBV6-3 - CASNTKGLPLDEQFF
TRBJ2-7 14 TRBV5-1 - CASRESGSSYEQYF